Presented here are 2 T cell receptor beta chains from one specimen sequenced in a study of response to subunit inactivated influenza vaccine. TCRdb used MiXCR to reprocess the RT-PCR reads, holding one entry per CDR3 protein. This sample has 300,000 to 350,000 distinct CDR3 sequences, with 21% found just once. The specimen comprised PBMCs from blood, sampled approximately 20 months after vaccination. The source is a man between 50 and 70 years old who received an inactivated influenza vaccine.

This clonotype was seen a few times. This chain connects TRBV18 to TRBJ1-1; no clear D gene. V was cut by 3 bases and J by 5 bases, with 13 bases left in between. This CDR3 region has 14 residues. Germline V CDR1 and CDR2: KGHSH, LQKENI. The CDR3 is CASSPYSGGTEAFF. The CDR3 DNA sequence: TGTGCCAGCTCACCCTACTCCGGAGGTACTGAAGCTTTCTTT.

This clonotype came up a few times. The gene calls are TRBV12-3 or TRBV12-4 and TRBJ2-1; 14 positions match TRBD2. CDR3 length: 16 amino acids. Unmatched junction bases numbered 7, after V lost 3 bases and J lost 9 bases. The CDR3 DNA follows: TGTGCCAGCAGTTTCGCCGGGACTAGCGGGAGCCCTGAGCAGTTCTTC. Residues: CASSFAGTSGSPEQFF.